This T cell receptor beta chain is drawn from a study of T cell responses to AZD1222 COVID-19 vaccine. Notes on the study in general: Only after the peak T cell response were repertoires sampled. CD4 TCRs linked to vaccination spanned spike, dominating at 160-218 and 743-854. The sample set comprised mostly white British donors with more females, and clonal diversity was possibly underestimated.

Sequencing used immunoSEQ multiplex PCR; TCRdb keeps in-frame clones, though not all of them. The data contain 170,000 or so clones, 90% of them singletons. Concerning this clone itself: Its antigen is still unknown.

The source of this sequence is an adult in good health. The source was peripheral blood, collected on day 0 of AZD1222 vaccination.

The CDR3, as DNA: TGTGCCGGTACTAGGGGCGTATATAGCAATCAGCCCCAGCATTTT. This encodes CAGTRGVYSNQPQHF. The rearrangement joins TRBV21-1 to TRBJ1-5. TRBV21-1 is tagged as a pseudogene. The CDR3 length is 15 residues.